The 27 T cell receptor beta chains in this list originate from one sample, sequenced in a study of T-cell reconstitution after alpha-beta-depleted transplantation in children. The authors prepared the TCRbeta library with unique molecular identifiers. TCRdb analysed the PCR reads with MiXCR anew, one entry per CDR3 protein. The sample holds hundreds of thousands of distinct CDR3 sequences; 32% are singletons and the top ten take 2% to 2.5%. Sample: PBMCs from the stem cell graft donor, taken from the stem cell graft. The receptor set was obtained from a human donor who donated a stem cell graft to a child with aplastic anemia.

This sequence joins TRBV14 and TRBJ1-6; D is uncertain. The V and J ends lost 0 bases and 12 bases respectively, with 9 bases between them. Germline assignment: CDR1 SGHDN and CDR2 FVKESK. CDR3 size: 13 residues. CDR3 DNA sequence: TGTGCCAGCAGCCAAGACGCTGCACTACCCCTCCACTTT. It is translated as CASSQDAALPLHF.

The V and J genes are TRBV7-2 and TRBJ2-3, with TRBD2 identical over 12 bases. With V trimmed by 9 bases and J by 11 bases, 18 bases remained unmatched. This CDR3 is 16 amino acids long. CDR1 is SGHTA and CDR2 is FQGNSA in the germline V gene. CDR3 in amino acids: CASRGGLAGLAEKQYF. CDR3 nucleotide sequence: TGTGCCAGTAGGGGAGGACTAGCGGGACTCGCGGAAAAGCAGTATTTT. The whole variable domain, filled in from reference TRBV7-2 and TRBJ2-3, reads GAGVSQSPSNKVTEKGKDVELRCDPISGHTALYWYRQSLGQGLEFLIYFQGNSAPDKSGLPSDRFSAERTGGSVSTLTIQRTQQEDSAVYLCASRGGLAGLAEKQYFGPGTRLTVL.

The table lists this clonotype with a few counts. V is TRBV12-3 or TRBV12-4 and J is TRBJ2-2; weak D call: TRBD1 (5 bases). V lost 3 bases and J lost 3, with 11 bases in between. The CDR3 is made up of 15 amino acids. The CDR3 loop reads CASSFRQGDTGELFF. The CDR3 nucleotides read TGTGCCAGCAGTTTTCGGCAGGGTGACACCGGGGAGCTGTTTTTT.

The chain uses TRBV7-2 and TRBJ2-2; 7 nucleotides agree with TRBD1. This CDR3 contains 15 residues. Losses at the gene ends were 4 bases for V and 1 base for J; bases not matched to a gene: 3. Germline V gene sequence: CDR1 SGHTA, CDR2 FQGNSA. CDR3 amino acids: CASSYGTENTGELFF. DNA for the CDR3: TGTGCCAGCAGCTACGGGACAGAGAACACCGGGGAGCTGTTTTTT.

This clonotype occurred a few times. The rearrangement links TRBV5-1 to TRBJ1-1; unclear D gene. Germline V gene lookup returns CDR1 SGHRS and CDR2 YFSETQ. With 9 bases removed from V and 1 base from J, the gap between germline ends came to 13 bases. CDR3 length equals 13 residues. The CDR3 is CATTVTPNTEAFF. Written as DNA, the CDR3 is TGCGCCACCACCGTGACACCGAACACTGAAGCTTTCTTT.

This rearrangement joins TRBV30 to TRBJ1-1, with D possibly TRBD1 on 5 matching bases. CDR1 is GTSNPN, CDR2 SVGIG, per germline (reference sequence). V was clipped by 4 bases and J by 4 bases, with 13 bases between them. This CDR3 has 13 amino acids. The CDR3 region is CAWNGDSPTEAFF. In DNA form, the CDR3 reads TGTGCCTGGAACGGAGACAGCCCCACTGAAGCTTTCTTT.

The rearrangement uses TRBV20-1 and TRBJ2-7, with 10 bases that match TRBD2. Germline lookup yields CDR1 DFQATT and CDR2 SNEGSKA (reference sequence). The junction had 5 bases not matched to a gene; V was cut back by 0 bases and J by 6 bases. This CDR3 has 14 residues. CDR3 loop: CSAREQREGREQYF. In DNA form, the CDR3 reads TGCAGTGCTAGAGAGCAGCGGGAGGGCCGCGAGCAGTACTTC.

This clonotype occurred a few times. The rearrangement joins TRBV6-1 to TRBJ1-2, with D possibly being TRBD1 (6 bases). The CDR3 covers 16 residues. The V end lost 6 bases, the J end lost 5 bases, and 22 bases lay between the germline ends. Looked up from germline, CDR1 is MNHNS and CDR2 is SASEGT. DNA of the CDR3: TGTGCCAGCAGCTCAGCCCGACTAAGGGGGGCTTATGGCTACACCTTC. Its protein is CASSSARLRGAYGYTF.

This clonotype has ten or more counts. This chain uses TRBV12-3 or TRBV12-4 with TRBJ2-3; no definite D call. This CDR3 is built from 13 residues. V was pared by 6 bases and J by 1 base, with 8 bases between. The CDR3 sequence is CASSLTGTDTQYF. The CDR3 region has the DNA TGTGCCAGCAGCTTAACAGGCACAGATACGCAGTATTTT.

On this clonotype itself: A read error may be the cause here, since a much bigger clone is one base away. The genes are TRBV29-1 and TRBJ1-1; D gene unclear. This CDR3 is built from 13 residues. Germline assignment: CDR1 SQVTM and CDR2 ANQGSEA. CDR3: CSGQELPNTETFF. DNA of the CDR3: TGCAGCGGGCAGGAGTTACCGAACACTGAAACTTTCTTT.

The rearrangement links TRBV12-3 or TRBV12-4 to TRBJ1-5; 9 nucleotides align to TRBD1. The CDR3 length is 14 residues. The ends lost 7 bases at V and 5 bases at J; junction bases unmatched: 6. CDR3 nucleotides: TGTGCCAGCATTAACAGGGGGCCTGATCAGCCCCAGCATTTT. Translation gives CASINRGPDQPQHF.

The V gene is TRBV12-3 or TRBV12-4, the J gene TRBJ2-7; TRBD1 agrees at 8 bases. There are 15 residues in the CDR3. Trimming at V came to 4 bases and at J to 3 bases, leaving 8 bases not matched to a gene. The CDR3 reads CASSSGQGFVYEQYF. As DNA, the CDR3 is TGTGCCAGCAGTTCAGGACAGGGTTTTGTCTACGAGCAGTACTTC.

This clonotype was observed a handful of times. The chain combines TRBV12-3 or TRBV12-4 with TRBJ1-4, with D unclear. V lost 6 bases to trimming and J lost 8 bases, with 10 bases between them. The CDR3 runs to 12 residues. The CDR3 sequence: CASSPGPEKLFF. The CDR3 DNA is TGTGCCAGCAGCCCTGGACCGGAAAAACTGTTTTTT.

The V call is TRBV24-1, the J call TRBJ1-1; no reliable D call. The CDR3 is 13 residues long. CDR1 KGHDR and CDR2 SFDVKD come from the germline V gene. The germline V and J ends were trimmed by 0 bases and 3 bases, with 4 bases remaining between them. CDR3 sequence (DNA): TGTGCCACCAGTGATTTGGGGCACACTGAAGCTTTCTTT. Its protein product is CATSDLGHTEAFF.

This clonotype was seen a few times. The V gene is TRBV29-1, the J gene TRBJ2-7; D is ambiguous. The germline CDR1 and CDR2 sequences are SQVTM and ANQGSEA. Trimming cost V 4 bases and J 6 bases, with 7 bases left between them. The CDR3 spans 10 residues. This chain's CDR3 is CSVASPEQYF. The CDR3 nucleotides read TGCAGCGTTGCATCCCCCGAGCAGTACTTC.

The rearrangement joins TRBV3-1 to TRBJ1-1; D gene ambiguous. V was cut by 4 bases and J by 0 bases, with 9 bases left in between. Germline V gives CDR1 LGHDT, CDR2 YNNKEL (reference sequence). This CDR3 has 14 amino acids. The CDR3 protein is CASSRVGLNTEAFF. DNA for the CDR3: TGTGCCAGCAGCCGAGTCGGACTGAACACTGAAGCTTTCTTT.

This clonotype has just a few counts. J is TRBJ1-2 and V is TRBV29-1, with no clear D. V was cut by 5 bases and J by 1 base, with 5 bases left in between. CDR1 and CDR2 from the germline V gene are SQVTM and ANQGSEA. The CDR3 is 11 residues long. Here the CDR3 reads CSVRDNYGYTF. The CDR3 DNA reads TGCAGCGTTAGGGATAACTATGGCTACACCTTC.

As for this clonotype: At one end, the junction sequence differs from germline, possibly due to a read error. CDR3 sequence reads: CASSLSRQTSNNGYTF. The CDR3 nucleotides read TGTGCCAGCAGCTTAAGTCGACAGACCTCTAACAATGGCTACACCTTC. The chain couples TRBV7-2 to TRBJ1-2; possibly TRBD1 for D (5 bases). The germline V gene has CDR1 SGHTA and CDR2 FQGNSA. The CDR3 runs to 16 residues.

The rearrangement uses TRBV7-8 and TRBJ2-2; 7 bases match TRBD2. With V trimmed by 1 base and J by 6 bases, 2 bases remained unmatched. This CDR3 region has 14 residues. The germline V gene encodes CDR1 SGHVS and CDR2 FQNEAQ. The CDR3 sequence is CASSLGGGPGELFF. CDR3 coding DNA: TGTGCCAGCAGCTTAGGGGGGGGTCCCGGGGAGCTGTTTTTT.

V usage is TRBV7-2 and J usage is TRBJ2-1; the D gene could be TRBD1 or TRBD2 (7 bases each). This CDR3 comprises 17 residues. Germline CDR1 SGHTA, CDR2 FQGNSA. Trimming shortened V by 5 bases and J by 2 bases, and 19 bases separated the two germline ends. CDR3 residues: CASSRDRGRGPYNEQFF. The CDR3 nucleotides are TGTGCCAGCAGCCGGGATAGAGGGAGGGGGCCCTACAATGAGCAGTTCTTC.

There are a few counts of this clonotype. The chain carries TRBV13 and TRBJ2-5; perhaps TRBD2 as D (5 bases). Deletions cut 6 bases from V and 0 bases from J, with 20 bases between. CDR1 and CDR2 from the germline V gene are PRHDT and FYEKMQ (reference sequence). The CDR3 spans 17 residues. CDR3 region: CASSQNLYGDHQETQYF. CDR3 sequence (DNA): TGTGCCAGCAGTCAGAACCTGTACGGGGATCACCAAGAGACCCAGTACTTC.

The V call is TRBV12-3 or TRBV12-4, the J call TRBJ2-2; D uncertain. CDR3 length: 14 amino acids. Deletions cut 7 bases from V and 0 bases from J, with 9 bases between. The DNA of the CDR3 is TGTGCCAGCACCTTCGAGTCGAACACCGGGGAGCTGTTTTTT. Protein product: CASTFESNTGELFF.

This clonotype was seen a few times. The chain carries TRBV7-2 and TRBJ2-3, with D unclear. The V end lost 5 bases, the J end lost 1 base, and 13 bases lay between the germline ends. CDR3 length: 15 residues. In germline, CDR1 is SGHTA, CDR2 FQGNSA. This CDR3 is CASSQSTARTDTQYF. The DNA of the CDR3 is TGTGCCAGCAGCCAAAGCACGGCCCGCACAGATACGCAGTATTTT.

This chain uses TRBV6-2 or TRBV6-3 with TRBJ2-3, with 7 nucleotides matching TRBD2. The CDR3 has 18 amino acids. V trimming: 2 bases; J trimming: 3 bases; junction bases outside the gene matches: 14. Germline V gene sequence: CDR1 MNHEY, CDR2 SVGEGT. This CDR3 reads CASSYEGGPGIATDTQYF. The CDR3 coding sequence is TGTGCCAGCAGTTACGAGGGAGGGCCCGGGATCGCGACAGATACGCAGTATTTT.

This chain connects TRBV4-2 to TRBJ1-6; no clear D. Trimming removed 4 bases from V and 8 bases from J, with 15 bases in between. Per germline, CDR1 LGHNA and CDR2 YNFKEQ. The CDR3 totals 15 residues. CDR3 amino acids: CASSPLTGNYSPLHF. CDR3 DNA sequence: TGTGCCAGCAGCCCCCTGACGGGGAATTATTCACCCCTCCACTTT.

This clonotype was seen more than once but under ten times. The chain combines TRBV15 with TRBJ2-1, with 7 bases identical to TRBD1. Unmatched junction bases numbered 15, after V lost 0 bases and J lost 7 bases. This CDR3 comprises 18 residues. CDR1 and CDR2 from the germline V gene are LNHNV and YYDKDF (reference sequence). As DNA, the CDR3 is TGTGCCACCAGCAGAGACTTGCTCCTTTTGACAGGGAGAAATGAGCAGTTCTTC. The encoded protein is CATSRDLLLLTGRNEQFF. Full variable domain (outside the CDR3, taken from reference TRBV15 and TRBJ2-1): DAMVIQNPRYQVTQFGKPVTLSCSQTLNHNVMYWYQQKSSQAPKLLFHYYDKDFNNEADTPDNFQSRRPNTSFCFLDIRSPGLGDTAMYLCATSRDLLLLTGRNEQFFGPGTRLTVL.

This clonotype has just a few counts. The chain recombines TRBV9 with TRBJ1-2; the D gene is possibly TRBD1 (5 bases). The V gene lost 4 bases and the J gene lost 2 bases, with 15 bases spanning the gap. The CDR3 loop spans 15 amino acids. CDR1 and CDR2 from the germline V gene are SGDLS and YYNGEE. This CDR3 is CASSPPGTDNYGYTF. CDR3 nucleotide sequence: TGTGCCAGCAGCCCCCCGGGGACCGACAACTATGGCTACACCTTC.